The clone carrying this T cell receptor beta chain has only a few counts. The V end was cut by 2 bases, the J end by 2 bases, with 4 bases between. The CDR3 is 13 residues long. Germline CDR1 MNHNS, CDR2 SASEGT. In TCRdb, the 5' RACE reads were re-called with MiXCR into one record per CDR3 protein. The table records roughly 450,000 distinct CDR3 sequences, more than 15% of them present only once. These data are taken from a study of T-cell memory formation after mild COVID-19. The sequenced material came from PBMCs or a T cell subset sorted from them (not recorded which). The chain uses TRBV6-1 and TRBJ1-3; D is unresolved. The sequence was collected from a young man who had mild COVID-19 (a few samples of this study predate the infection). Cell type and time point are not known. The CDR3 region has the DNA TGTGCCAGCAGTGAACAGACTGGAAACACCATATATTTT. Protein sequence: CASSEQTGNTIYF.